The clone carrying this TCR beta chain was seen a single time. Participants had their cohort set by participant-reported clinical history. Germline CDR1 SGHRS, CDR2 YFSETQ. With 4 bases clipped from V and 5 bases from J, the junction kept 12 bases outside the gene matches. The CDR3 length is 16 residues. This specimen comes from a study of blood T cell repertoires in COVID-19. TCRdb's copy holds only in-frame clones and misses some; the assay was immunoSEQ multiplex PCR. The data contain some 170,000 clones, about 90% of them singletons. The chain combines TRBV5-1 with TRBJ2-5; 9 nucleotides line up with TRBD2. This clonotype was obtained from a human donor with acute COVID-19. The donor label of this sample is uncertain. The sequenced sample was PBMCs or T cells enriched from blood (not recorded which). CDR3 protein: CASSPSAGGPWETQYF. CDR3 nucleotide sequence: TGCGCCAGCAGCCCCAGTGCGGGGGGGCCGTGGGAGACCCAGTACTTC.